The present T cell receptor (beta chain) was sequenced within a study of T cells expressing NK-cell markers. Study at large: The study sequenced eight donors, seven HCMV-seropositive and one seronegative. Findings and caveats of the study: The study found dominant NKG2C+ clonotypes at roughly 1.0-7.0% of CD8+ T cells in over 5 donors.

Using the 5' RACE reads, TCRdb records one entry per CDR3 protein without DNA. The repertoire table contains 200,000 to 300,000 distinct CDR3 sequences. Notes on this clonotype: Its cognate antigen is unknown.

The sample comprised blood T cells: a sorted CD56 or NKG2C T cell subset, CD4+ or CD8+ T cells, or bulk PBMC T cells (not recorded which). This sequence originates from a woman aged 18 to 75 in good health.

This CDR3 reads CASSGSGRAHEQFF. This rearrangement joins TRBV25-1 to TRBJ2-1; TCRdb designates TRBD2, a call that cannot be tested without DNA. This CDR3 region has 14 residues. From germline, CDR1 is MGHDK and CDR2 SYGVNS.